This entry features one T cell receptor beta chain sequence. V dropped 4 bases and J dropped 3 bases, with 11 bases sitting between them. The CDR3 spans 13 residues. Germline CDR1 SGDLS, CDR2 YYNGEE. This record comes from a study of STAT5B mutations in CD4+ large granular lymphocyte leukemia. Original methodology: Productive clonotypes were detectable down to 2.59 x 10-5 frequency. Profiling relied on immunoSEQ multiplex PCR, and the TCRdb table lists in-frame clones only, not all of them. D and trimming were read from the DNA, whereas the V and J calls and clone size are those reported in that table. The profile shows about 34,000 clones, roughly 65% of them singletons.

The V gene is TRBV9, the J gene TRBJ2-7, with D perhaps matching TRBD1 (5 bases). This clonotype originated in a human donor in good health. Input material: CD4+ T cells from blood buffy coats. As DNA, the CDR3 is TGTGCCAGCAGCCCTGGGGCTGACTACGAGCAGTACTTC. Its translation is CASSPGADYEQYF.